These 31 T cell receptor beta chains came from one sample sequenced in a study of early stage breast cancer tumors (dated by TCRdb to about 2017). The library was prepared using the immunoSEQ multiplex PCR assay. TCRdb retrieved this table from immuneACCESS and kept in-frame rearrangements only. Not all clones are present; in checked studies, unresolved V genes account for under half, and no reason is known for the remainder. The sample table records some 28,000 clones; around three fifths of these occur just once. The ten biggest clones cover 8% to 10% of the sample. Material: breast tumor tissue. Receptors were obtained from a person aged 45-65 years with breast cancer.

This sequence joins TRBV4-1 and TRBJ2-7; D remains unclear. Germline CDR1 MGHRA, CDR2 YSYEKL. The CDR3 sequence is 14 residues long. V was clipped by 3 bases and J by 0 bases, with 9 bases between them. This chain's CDR3 is CASSHHSASYEQYF. CDR3 coding DNA: TGCGCCAGCAGCCATCACAGCGCCTCCTACGAGCAGTACTTC.

This clone has just a few counts. J is TRBJ1-2 and V is TRBV30; 10 bases match TRBD1. The V gene's germline CDR1 is GTSNPN and CDR2 SVGIG (reference sequence). The CDR3 covers 13 residues. With 5 bases clipped from V and 3 bases from J, the junction kept 3 bases outside the gene matches. CDR3 sequence: CAWEGQGDYGYTF. In DNA, the CDR3 is TGTGCCTGGGAAGGACAGGGGGACTATGGCTACACCTTC.

This clone was detected only a few times. The genes are TRBV29-1 and TRBJ2-6; D call uncertain. Trimming removed 6 bases from V and 3 bases from J, with 6 bases in between. The CDR3 runs 12 residues. CDR1 and CDR2 (germline): SQVTM, ANQGSEA. CDR3: CSVQVGANVLTF. In DNA, the CDR3 is TGCAGCGTCCAGGTTGGGGCCAACGTCCTGACTTTC.

The count of this clone is one. This chain connects TRBV11-2 to TRBJ1-1, with unresolved D. Germline CDR1 SGHAT, CDR2 FQNNGV. The CDR3 spans 15 residues. V shed 4 bases and J shed 0 bases, with 12 bases lying between them. The CDR3 sequence is CASSSHLIMNTEAFF. The CDR3 DNA is TGTGCCAGCAGCTCCCACTTGATTATGAACACTGAAGCTTTCTTT.

In this sample, this clone turned up a few times. The V call is TRBV4-1, the J call TRBJ2-7; D may correspond to TRBD1 or TRBD2 (5 bases each). The CDR3 extends over 14 amino acids. Trimming left V 2 bases short and J 6 bases short, with 14 bases between. Per germline, CDR1 MGHRA and CDR2 YSYEKL. Here the CDR3 reads CASSQRPGTAEQYF. The CDR3 DNA sequence: TGCGCCAGCAGCCAAAGGCCGGGGACCGCCGAGCAGTACTTC.

This chain links TRBV2 with TRBJ1-5, with D unclear. Between the trimmed V and J ends, which lost 3 bases and 0 bases, there was a span of 6 bases. Looked up from germline, CDR1 is SNHLY and CDR2 is FYNNEI. CDR3 size: 14 residues. CDR3 nucleotide sequence: TGTGCCAGCAGTGACCGGGTTAGCAATCAGCCCCAGCATTTT. Amino acid sequence: CASSDRVSNQPQHF.

This clone showed up many times. The J gene is TRBJ2-3, the V gene TRBV6-5; D is possibly TRBD1 (5 bases). CDR1 and CDR2 from the germline V gene are MNHEY and SVGAGI. The CDR3 sequence is 15 residues long. V dropped 2 bases and J dropped 2 bases, with 11 bases sitting between them. The CDR3 DNA reads TGTGCCAGCAGTTACCAGGGTGGAATCACAGATACGCAGTATTTT. It translates to CASSYQGGITDTQYF.

The V gene is TRBV4-3, the J gene TRBJ2-3; TRBD2 is a possible D gene (5 bases). This CDR3 is built from 16 residues. V shed 1 base and J shed 0 bases, with 11 bases lying between them. Germline V gene lookup returns CDR1 LGHNA and CDR2 YSLEER. CDR3 sequence (DNA): TGCGCCAGCAGCCAAGTGAAGGGAGTAAGCACAGATACGCAGTATTTT. This translates into CASSQVKGVSTDTQYF.

This rearrangement joins TRBV7-2 to TRBJ1-2; D unresolved. V was clipped by 6 bases and J by 4 bases, with 9 bases between them. Germline V gene sequence: CDR1 SGHTA, CDR2 FQGNSA. The CDR3 is 12 amino acids. In DNA, the CDR3 is TGTGCCAGCAGGCGAGGCCTCTATGGCTACACCTTC. It codes for CASRRGLYGYTF. The entire variable domain, with the rest obtained from reference TRBV7-2 and TRBJ1-2, is as follows: GAGVSQSPSNKVTEKGKDVELRCDPISGHTALYWYRQSLGQGLEFLIYFQGNSAPDKSGLPSDRFSAERTGGSVSTLTIQRTQQEDSAVYLCASRRGLYGYTFGSGTRLTVV.

The V and J genes are TRBV6-7 and TRBJ1-1, with D perhaps TRBD1 (6 bases). TRBV6-7 is an ORF; its function is uncertain. V lost 6 bases and J 9 bases, leaving 17 bases between the germline ends. This CDR3 has 13 amino acids. In nucleotides, the CDR3 is TGTGCCAGCAGGATGGCAGGGGATGGAAAAGCTTTCTTT. Translation: CASRMAGDGKAFF.

The chain joins TRBV5-1 to TRBJ2-1; D may match TRBD1 or TRBD2 (5 bases each). Germline V gene data show CDR1 as SGHRS and CDR2 as YFSETQ. Trimming took off 4 bases at V and 7 bases at J, with 15 bases between the two ends. This CDR3 is built from 14 residues. The CDR3 bases are TGCGCCAGCAGCGCCGGGGCCTCTAGGAATGAGCAGTTCTTC. Protein: CASSAGASRNEQFF. Complete variable domain (other parts from reference TRBV5-1 and TRBJ2-1): KAGVTQTPRYLIKTRGQQVTLSCSPISGHRSVSWYQQTPGQGLQFLFEYFSETQRNKGNFPGRFSGRQFSNSRSEMNVSTLELGDSALYLCASSAGASRNEQFFGPGTRLTVL.

This clone occurred a few times. The chain joins TRBV4-1 to TRBJ2-7; 13 bases map to TRBD2. Germline trimming cut 1 base from V and 7 bases from J; bases unmatched to any gene: 7. CDR1 MGHRA and CDR2 YSYEKL come from the germline V gene. There are 16 residues in the CDR3. The chain's CDR3 is CASSQVRGLAGWEQYF. CDR3 in DNA: TGCGCCAGCAGCCAAGTTCGGGGACTAGCGGGATGGGAGCAGTACTTC.

The chain carries TRBV7-2 and TRBJ1-2, with TRBD1 as a possible D gene (5 bases). Germline lookup yields CDR1 SGHTA and CDR2 FQGNSA. This CDR3 comprises 13 residues. V lost 1 base and J 5 bases, leaving 8 bases between the germline ends. The CDR3 region is CASSLGRGYGYTF. The CDR3 nucleotides are TGTGCCAGCAGCTTAGGTAGGGGTTATGGCTACACCTTC.

The chain joins TRBV7-2 to TRBJ2-2; 7 bases agree with TRBD1. Per the germline V gene, CDR1 is SGHTA and CDR2 is FQGNSA. This CDR3 has 14 amino acids. V shed 5 bases and J 0 bases; nucleotides not matched to a gene: 0. DNA of the CDR3: TGTGCCAGCAGCGGGACAGCGAACACCGGGGAGCTGTTTTTT. Its translation: CASSGTANTGELFF.

The table lists this clone with a few counts. J is TRBJ1-2 and V is TRBV4-2; TRBD1 matches 10 bases. Germline CDR1 and CDR2: LGHNA and YNFKEQ. This CDR3 contains 15 residues. J was trimmed by 1 base and V by 4 bases; bases with no gene match: 3. The CDR3 DNA follows: TGTGCCAGCAGCCCCGGACAGGGGGATAACTATGGCTACACCTTC. Its protein is CASSPGQGDNYGYTF.

This chain uses TRBV11-3 with TRBJ2-1; 12 bases are a match to TRBD2. The CDR3 extends over 15 amino acids. Germline V CDR1 and CDR2: SGHNT, YENEEA. After removal of 4 bases from V and 4 bases from J, the junction contained 2 bases not matched to a gene. The CDR3 loop is CASSSGTSGYNEQFF. The CDR3 nucleotides read TGTGCCAGCAGCTCGGGGACTAGCGGGTACAATGAGCAGTTCTTC.

V and J are TRBV2 and TRBJ2-7, with TRBD1 identical over 10 bases. Unmatched junction bases numbered 15, after V lost 0 bases and J lost 7 bases. Germline assignment: CDR1 SNHLY and CDR2 FYNNEI. The CDR3 loop spans 18 amino acids. The CDR3 protein is CASSEALWSGQGKAEQYF. As DNA, the CDR3 is TGTGCCAGCAGTGAAGCGCTTTGGTCGGGACAGGGGAAGGCGGAGCAGTACTTC.

This chain connects TRBV29-1 to TRBJ2-2; the match to TRBD1 covers 7 bases. This CDR3 is 13 amino acids long. V gave up 6 bases and J gave up 6 bases; unmatched junction bases: 7. Germline V gene lookup returns CDR1 SQVTM and CDR2 ANQGSEA. The CDR3 DNA follows: TGCAGCGTGGAACAGGGGTTGCCCGGGGAGCTGTTTTTT. Its protein product is CSVEQGLPGELFF.

The genes are TRBV27 and TRBJ2-3, with a tentative D call TRBD1 (5 bases). CDR1 and CDR2 from the germline V gene are MNHEY and SMNVEV (reference sequence). Trimming shortened V by 4 bases and J by 7 bases, and 9 bases separated the two germline ends. The CDR3 loop spans 12 amino acids. In DNA, the CDR3 is TGTGCCAGCAGTTCGCAGGGTTATACGCAGTATTTT. Its protein product is CASSSQGYTQYF.

The CDR3 protein is CASSEDGEAFF. In nucleotides, the CDR3 is TGCGCCAGCAGCGAGGACGGCGAAGCTTTCTTT. The chain links TRBV4-1 to TRBJ1-1; D call uncertain. V was clipped by 5 bases and J by 8 bases, with 9 bases between them. CDR3 length: 11 residues. CDR1 is MGHRA and CDR2 is YSYEKL in the germline V gene.

This clone came up many times. The V call is TRBV5-5, the J call TRBJ2-1; D uncertain. The CDR3 is 12 amino acids. V gave up 7 bases and J gave up 5 bases, with 10 bases separating them. Looked up from germline, CDR1 is SGHKS and CDR2 is YYEKEE (reference sequence). This CDR3 is CASAVPHNEQFF. Here the CDR3 DNA reads TGTGCCAGCGCGGTTCCTCACAATGAGCAGTTCTTC.

J is TRBJ2-7 and V is TRBV7-9; D is unresolved. The CDR3 contains 15 residues. Germline loops: CDR1 SEHNR, CDR2 FQNEAQ (reference sequence). The V and J ends lost 4 bases and 2 bases respectively, with 15 bases between them. Here the CDR3 reads CASSSFGVAAYEQYF. In DNA, the CDR3 is TGTGCCAGCAGCTCCTTTGGAGTGGCCGCCTACGAGCAGTACTTC.

The V and J genes are TRBV9 and TRBJ1-2; D gene unclear. V lost 0 bases, J lost 2 bases, and 11 bases lay in between. Germline V lookup: CDR1 SGDLS, CDR2 YYNGEE. The CDR3 extends over 15 amino acids. The CDR3 here is CASSVGSGANYGYTF. CDR3 nucleotides: TGTGCCAGCAGCGTAGGGTCTGGTGCCAACTATGGCTACACCTTC.

V is TRBV18 and J is TRBJ1-5, with D maybe TRBD1 (5 bases). This CDR3 contains 15 residues. Germline V gene sequence: CDR1 KGHSH, CDR2 LQKENI. The V gene lost 3 bases and the J gene lost 2 bases, with 11 bases spanning the gap. CDR3 protein: CASSPGGGRNQPQHF. In DNA, the CDR3 is TGTGCCAGCTCACCGGGGGGAGGTCGCAATCAGCCCCAGCATTTT.

In its sample, this clone was seen a few times. This rearrangement joins TRBV6-5 to TRBJ1-1; the match to TRBD1 covers 7 bases. The CDR3 sequence is 14 residues long. Trimming at V came to 7 bases and at J to 1 base, leaving 6 bases not matched to a gene. CDR1 is MNHEY, CDR2 SVGAGI, per germline. The CDR3 DNA follows: TGTGCCAGCACTCCGACAGGGTCGAACACTGAAGCTTTCTTT. Protein sequence: CASTPTGSNTEAFF.

This chain uses TRBV7-3 with TRBJ2-1; D may be TRBD2 (5 bases). The CDR3 is 15 amino acids. CDR1 is SGHTA and CDR2 is FQGTGA in the germline V gene. V gave up 1 base and J gave up 4 bases, with 11 bases separating them. Here the CDR3 reads CASSLSLAAYNEQFF. The CDR3 nucleotides are TGTGCCAGCAGCTTAAGTCTAGCTGCTTACAATGAGCAGTTCTTC.

This clone appeared a few times. The chain couples TRBV15 to TRBJ2-1; 12 bases are a match to TRBD2. Trimming at V came to 3 bases and at J to 3 bases, leaving 6 bases not matched to a gene. Per germline, CDR1 LNHNV and CDR2 YYDKDF (reference sequence). This CDR3 contains 17 residues. The CDR3: CATSRILLAGGYNEQFF. CDR3 nucleotides: TGTGCCACCAGCAGGATCCTACTAGCGGGAGGCTACAATGAGCAGTTCTTC.

In its sample, this clone was seen a few times. V and J are TRBV5-5 and TRBJ2-5; 11 positions agree with TRBD1. V gave up 5 bases and J gave up 5 bases; unmatched junction bases: 5. CDR3 length equals 14 residues. Germline CDR1 reads SGHKS; CDR2 reads YYEKEE (reference sequence). The CDR3 spells CASRWGQGDETQYF. CDR3 nucleotides: TGTGCCAGCAGGTGGGGACAGGGGGATGAGACCCAGTACTTC.

In this sample, this clone turned up a few times. The chain has TRBV6-5 and TRBJ1-3; D gene uncertain. Germline V gene sequence: CDR1 MNHEY, CDR2 SVGAGI. Trimming took off 8 bases at V and 0 bases at J, with 5 bases between the two ends. CDR3 length: 12 amino acids. The CDR3 spells CASSNSGNTIYF. In DNA form, the CDR3 reads TGTGCCAGCTCCAACTCTGGAAACACCATATATTTT.

CDR3 coding DNA: TGTGCCAGTACCGCGGTGGGGGCGAACTACGAGCAGTACTTC. Residues: CASTAVGANYEQYF. The chain uses TRBV19 and TRBJ2-7; TRBD1 might be the D (6 bases). This CDR3 contains 14 residues. From germline, CDR1 is LNHDA and CDR2 SQIVND (reference sequence). Trimming stripped 7 bases from V and 3 bases from J, with 16 bases between.

V usage is TRBV7-2 and J usage is TRBJ2-7, with a tentative D call TRBD1 (8 bases). Germline-derived CDR1 and CDR2 are SGHTA and FQGNSA. V lost 6 bases to trimming and J lost 3 bases, with 15 bases between them. CDR3 length equals 14 residues. The CDR3 DNA reads as TGTGCCAGCAGGCAGAACAGGGGGGGCTACGAGCAGTACTTC. Protein sequence: CASRQNRGGYEQYF.